This entry features one T cell receptor beta chain sequence. Its antigen is unidentified. Sequencing was performed with immunoSEQ multiplex PCR; in TCRdb, only in-frame clones are kept and a portion is missing. In the table there are about 14,000 clones, around 86% of which are singletons. The data derive from a study of PD-1 blockade in mismatch repair-deficient tumors. Time point here: identical approximately 11-day culture without peptide (control). V shed 5 bases, J shed 4 bases, and the junction held 9 bases outside the gene matches. This CDR3 contains 16 residues. Germline CDR1 reads SEHNR; CDR2 reads FQNEAQ (reference sequence).

The source of this sequence is an adult with mismatch repair-deficient cancer. This specimen was cells cultured in vitro, taken from a patient treated with pembrolizumab. This chain connects TRBV7-9 to TRBJ2-7; 12 bases line up with TRBD2. The CDR3 bases are TGTGCCAGCAGCCCGAGGGGACTAGCGGGCTCGTACGAGCAGTACTTC. Amino acid sequence: CASSPRGLAGSYEQYF.